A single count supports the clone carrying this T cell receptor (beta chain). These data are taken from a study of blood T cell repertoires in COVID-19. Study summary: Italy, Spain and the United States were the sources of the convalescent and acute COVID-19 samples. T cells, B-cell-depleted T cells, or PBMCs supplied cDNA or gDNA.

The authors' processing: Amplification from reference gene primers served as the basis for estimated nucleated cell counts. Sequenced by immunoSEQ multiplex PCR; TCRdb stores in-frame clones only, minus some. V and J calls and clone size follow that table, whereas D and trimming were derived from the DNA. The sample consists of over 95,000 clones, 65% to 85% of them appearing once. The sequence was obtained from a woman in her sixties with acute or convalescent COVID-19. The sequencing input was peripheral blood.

This CDR3 is CASSLGAEQYF. In DNA form, the CDR3 reads TGCGCCAGCAGCTTGGGGGCAGAGCAGTACTTC. This chain uses TRBV5-1 with TRBJ2-7; D gene ambiguous. Germline assignment: CDR1 SGHRS and CDR2 YFSETQ. The germline V and J ends were trimmed by 0 bases and 7 bases, with 5 bases remaining between them. CDR3 size: 11 residues.